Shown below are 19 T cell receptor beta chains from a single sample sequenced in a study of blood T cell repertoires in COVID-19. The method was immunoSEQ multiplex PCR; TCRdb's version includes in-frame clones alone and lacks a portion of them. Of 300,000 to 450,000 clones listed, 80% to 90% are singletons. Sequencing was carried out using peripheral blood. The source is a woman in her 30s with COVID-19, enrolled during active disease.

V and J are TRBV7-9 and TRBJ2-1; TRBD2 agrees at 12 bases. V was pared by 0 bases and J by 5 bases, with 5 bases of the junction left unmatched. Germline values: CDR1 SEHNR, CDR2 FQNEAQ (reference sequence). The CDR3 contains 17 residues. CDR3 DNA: TGTGCCAGCAGCTTAGCTGGAGGACTAGCGGGAAACAATGAGCAGTTCTTC. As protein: CASSLAGGLAGNNEQFF.

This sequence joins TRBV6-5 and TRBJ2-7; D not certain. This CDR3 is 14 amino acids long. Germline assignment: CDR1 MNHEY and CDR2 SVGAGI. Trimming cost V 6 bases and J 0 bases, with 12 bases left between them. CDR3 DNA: TGTGCCAGCAGACAGCAGTTTAGCTCCTACGAGCAGTACTTC. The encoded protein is CASRQQFSSYEQYF.

CDR3 bases: TGTGCCACCAGTGACGCCGGGACAGAGAACACTGAAGCTTTCTTT. This gives the protein CATSDAGTENTEAFF. The chain is built from TRBV24-1 and TRBJ1-1; 7 positions match TRBD1. The trim removed 4 bases at V and 1 base at J, leaving 5 bases unmatched. Germline CDR1 is KGHDR and CDR2 is SFDVKD. This CDR3 region has 15 residues.

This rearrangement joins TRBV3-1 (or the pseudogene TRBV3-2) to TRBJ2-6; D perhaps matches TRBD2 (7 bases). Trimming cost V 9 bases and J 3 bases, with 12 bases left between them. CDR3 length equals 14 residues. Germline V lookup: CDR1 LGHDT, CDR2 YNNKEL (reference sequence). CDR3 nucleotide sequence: TGTGCCAGTGGGGGGGCCCTTGGGGCCAACGTCCTGACTTTC. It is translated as CASGGALGANVLTF.

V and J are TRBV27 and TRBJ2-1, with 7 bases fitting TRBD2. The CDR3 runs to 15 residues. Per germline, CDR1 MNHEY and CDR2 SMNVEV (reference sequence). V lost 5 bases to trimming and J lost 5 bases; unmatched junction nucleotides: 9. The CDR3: CASSLLGGGHNEQFF. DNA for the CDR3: TGTGCCAGCAGTCTCCTCGGGGGAGGGCACAATGAGCAGTTCTTC.

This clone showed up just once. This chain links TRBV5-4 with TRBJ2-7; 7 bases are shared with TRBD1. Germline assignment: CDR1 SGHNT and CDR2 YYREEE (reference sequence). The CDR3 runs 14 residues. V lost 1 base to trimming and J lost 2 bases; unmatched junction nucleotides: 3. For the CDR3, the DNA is TGTGCCAGCAGCTTGCGGGGACAGACCTACGAGCAGTACTTC. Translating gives CASSLRGQTYEQYF.

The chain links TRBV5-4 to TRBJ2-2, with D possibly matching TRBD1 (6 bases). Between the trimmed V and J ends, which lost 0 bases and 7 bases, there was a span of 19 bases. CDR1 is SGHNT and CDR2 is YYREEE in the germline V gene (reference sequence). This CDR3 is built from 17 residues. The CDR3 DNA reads TGTGCCAGCAGCTTGGTGGGGGACACCCCGGGTCTCGGGGAGCTGTTTTTT. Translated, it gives CASSLVGDTPGLGELFF.

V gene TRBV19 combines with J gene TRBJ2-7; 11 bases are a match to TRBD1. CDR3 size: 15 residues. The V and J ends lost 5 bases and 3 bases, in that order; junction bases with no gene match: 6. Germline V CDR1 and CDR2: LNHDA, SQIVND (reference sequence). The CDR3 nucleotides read TGTGCCAGTAGTTCGACCGGGACAGGGGGCTACGAGCAGTACTTC. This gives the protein CASSSTGTGGYEQYF.

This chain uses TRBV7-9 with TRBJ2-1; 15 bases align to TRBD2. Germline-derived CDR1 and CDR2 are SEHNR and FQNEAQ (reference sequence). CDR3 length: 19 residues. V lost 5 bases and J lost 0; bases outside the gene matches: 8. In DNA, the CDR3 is TGTGCCAGCAGCCCACGGACTAGCGGGGGGGGACACTCCTACAATGAGCAGTTCTTC. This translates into CASSPRTSGGGHSYNEQFF. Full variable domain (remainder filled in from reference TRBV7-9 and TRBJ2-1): DTGVSQNPRHKITKRGQNVTFRCDPISEHNRLYWYRQTLGQGPEFLTYFQNEAQLEKSRLLSDRFSAERPKGSFSTLEIQRTEQGDSAMYLCASSPRTSGGGHSYNEQFFGPGTRLTVL.

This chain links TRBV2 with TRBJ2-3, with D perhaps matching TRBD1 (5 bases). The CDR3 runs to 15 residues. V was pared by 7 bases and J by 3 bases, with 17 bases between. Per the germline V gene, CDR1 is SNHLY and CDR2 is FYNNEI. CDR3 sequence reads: CASNKNGRGTDTQYF. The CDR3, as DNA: TGTGCCAGCAATAAAAATGGTAGGGGTACAGATACGCAGTATTTT.

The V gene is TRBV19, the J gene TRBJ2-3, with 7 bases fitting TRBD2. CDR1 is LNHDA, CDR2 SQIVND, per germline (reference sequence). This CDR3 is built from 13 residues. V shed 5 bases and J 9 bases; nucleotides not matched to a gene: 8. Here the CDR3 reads CASSSRREGTQYF. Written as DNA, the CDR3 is TGTGCCAGTAGTTCCCGGAGGGAGGGGACGCAGTATTTT.

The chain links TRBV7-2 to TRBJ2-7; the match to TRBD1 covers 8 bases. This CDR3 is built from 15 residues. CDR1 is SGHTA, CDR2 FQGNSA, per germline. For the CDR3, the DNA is TGTGCCAGCAGCATAGCCGGGACAGGCTCCTACGAGCAGTACGTC. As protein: CASSIAGTGSYEQYV.

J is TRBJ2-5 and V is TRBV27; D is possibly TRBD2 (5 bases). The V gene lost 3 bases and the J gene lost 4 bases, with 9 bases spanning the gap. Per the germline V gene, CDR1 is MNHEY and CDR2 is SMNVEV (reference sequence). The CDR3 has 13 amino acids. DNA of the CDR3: TGTGCCAGCAGTTTTGGGAGATCAGAGACCCAGTACTTC. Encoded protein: CASSFGRSETQYF.

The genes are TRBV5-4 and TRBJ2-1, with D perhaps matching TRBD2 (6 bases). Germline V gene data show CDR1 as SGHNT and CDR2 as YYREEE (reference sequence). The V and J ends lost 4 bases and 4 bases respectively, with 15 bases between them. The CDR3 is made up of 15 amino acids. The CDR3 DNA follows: TGTGCCAGCAGCGCGGTGAGCGGGTATTACAATGAGCAGTTCTTC. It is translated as CASSAVSGYYNEQFF.

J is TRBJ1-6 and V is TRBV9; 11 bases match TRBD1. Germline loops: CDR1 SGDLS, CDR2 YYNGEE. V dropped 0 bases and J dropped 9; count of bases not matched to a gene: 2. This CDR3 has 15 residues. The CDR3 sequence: CASSVDGTGGSPLHF. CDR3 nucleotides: TGTGCCAGCAGCGTAGACGGGACAGGGGGTTCACCCCTCCACTTT. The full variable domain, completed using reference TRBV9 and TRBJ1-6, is DSGVTQTPKHLITATGQRVTLRCSPRSGDLSVYWYQQSLDQGLQFLIQYYNGEERAKGNILERFSAQQFPDLHSELNLSSLELGDSALYFCASSVDGTGGSPLHFGNGTRLTVT.

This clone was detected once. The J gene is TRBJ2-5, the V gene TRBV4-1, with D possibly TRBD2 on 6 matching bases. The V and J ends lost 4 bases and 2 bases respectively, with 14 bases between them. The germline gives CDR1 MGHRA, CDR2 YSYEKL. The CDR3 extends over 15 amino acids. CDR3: CASSPILGGQETQYF. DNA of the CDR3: TGCGCCAGCAGCCCAATATTGGGGGGACAAGAGACCCAGTACTTC.

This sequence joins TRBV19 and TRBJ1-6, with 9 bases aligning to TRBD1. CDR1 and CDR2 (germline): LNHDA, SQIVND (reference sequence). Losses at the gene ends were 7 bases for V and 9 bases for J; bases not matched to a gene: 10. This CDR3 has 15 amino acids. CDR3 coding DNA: TGTGCCAGTAAGGGACAGGGACGCCTCAGTTCACCCCTCCACTTT. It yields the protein CASKGQGRLSSPLHF. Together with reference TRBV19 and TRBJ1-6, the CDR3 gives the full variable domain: DGGITQSPKYLFRKEGQNVTLSCEQNLNHDAMYWYRQDPGQGLRLIYYSQIVNDFQKGDIAEGYSVSREKKESFPLTVTSAQKNPTAFYLCASKGQGRLSSPLHFGNGTRLTVT.

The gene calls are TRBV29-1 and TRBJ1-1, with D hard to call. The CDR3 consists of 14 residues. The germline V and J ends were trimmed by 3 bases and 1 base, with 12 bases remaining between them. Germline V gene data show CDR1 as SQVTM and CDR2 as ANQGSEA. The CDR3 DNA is TGCAGCGTTGAGGTCTGGGCAGGGAACACTGAAGCTTTCTTT. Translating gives CSVEVWAGNTEAFF.

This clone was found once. In nucleotides, the CDR3 is TGTGCCAGCAGTTTATACCCCCGGGACAGGGTTATATGGGATGGCTACACCTTC. It is translated as CASSLYPRDRVIWDGYTF. The chain employs TRBV28 and TRBJ1-2; 9 bases line up with TRBD1. The V segment lost 1 base and the J segment 6 bases; nucleotides outside the gene matches: 15. The V gene's germline CDR1 is MDHEN and CDR2 SYDVKM. The CDR3 spans 18 residues.